This T cell receptor (beta chain) is drawn from a study of T cell changes during pregnancy in multiple sclerosis (dated by TCRdb to between 2018 and 2021). About the investigation overall: The study examined how the T cell repertoire changed over the course of pregnancy in women with multiple sclerosis.

Library preparation employed the immunoSEQ multiplex PCR assay. TCRdb carries this immuneACCESS record with in-frame sequences only. Its versions omit some clonotypes, under half of them owing to an unresolved V gene in the studies checked, with the rest unexplained. This sample is represented by about 30,000 clones; roughly nine tenths of them were singletons. Of the sample, 6.5% to 8.5% is held by the ten largest clones. In the case of this clone: There is no known antigen for this receptor. One junction end does not reproduce the germline sequence, and a read error may be involved.

CDR1 and CDR2 are drawn from the germline V gene: LGHNT, FRNRAP. Taken from cysteine to phenylalanine, the CDR3 has 13 residues. The CDR3 DNA has 39 bases and is translated from base 1. In this chain, TRBV12-5 is recombined with TRBJ2-7; the D gene remains uncertain. Material: CD8+ T cells from peripheral blood mononuclear cells, obtained in the second trimester of pregnancy. The source of this sequence is a female donor with multiple sclerosis, enrolled in a pregnancy study. Here the CDR3 is given as CASGLDGSYEQYF. The base sequence is TGTGCTAGTGGCTTGGACGGCTCCTACGAGCAGTACTTC.